The 14 T cell receptor beta chains in this list originate from one sample, sequenced in a study of blood T cell repertoires in COVID-19. Profiling relied on immunoSEQ multiplex PCR, and the TCRdb table lists in-frame clones only, not all of them. This sample yields about 62,000 clones, of which roughly 92% are seen a single time; approximately 6.2% belongs to the top ten. Sequenced input: peripheral blood. The receptors were gathered from a human donor in a cohort sampled during active COVID-19.

This chain uses TRBV6-6 with TRBJ1-2; a possible D gene is TRBD1 (6 bases). Germline V gene lookup returns CDR1 MNHNY and CDR2 SVGAGI (reference sequence). CDR3 length: 16 amino acids. The V end was cut by 5 bases, the J end by 10 bases, with 26 bases between. The CDR3 sequence is CASSPLMGTIYGDYTF. The CDR3 region has the DNA TGTGCCAGCAGTCCCTTGATGGGGACAATCTATGGGGACTACACCTTC.

The chain combines TRBV28 with TRBJ2-1; 8 positions agree with TRBD2. Germline CDR1 MDHEN, CDR2 SYDVKM. V lost 7 bases and J lost 3; bases outside the gene matches: 11. The CDR3 consists of 16 residues. The CDR3 is CASIKLTSANYNEQFF. For the CDR3, the DNA is TGTGCCAGCATAAAGCTGACTAGCGCGAACTACAATGAGCAGTTCTTC.

J is TRBJ2-7 and V is TRBV5-1, with 8 nucleotides matching TRBD2. The germline V gene encodes CDR1 SGHRS and CDR2 YFSETQ. Trimming at V came to 3 bases and at J to 1 base, leaving 9 bases not matched to a gene. This CDR3 is 16 amino acids long. Written as DNA, the CDR3 is TGCGCCAGCAGCTGGAGGACCACGGGAGGGTCCTACGAGCAGTACTTC. Protein: CASSWRTTGGSYEQYF.

The rearrangement joins TRBV27 to TRBJ2-7; no firm D call. The CDR3 totals 15 residues. Trimming pared 0 bases from V and 2 bases from J, leaving 11 bases between. In germline, CDR1 is MNHEY, CDR2 SMNVEV (reference sequence). CDR3 nucleotides: TGTGCCAGCAGTTTATCGGGCAGGATTACCTACGAGCAGTACTTC. Translated, it gives CASSLSGRITYEQYF.

The rearrangement joins TRBV4-1 to TRBJ2-7; a possible D gene is TRBD2 (6 bases). Trimming pared 3 bases from V and 0 bases from J, leaving 21 bases between. This CDR3 comprises 18 residues. The germline gives CDR1 MGHRA, CDR2 YSYEKL. DNA of the CDR3: TGCGCCAGCAGCCAGGAGACTCCCTCGGACTACCTCTCCTACGAGCAGTACTTC. This gives the protein CASSQETPSDYLSYEQYF.

The chain recombines TRBV18 with TRBJ2-4, with a weak D call TRBD1 (5 bases). This CDR3 has 16 residues. Per the germline V gene, CDR1 is KGHSH and CDR2 is LQKENI. Trimming pared 0 bases from V and 9 bases from J, leaving 18 bases between. Here the CDR3 DNA reads TGTGCCAGCTCACCACCAAGGGGTACCGTAGGTAGCATTCAGTACTTC. Protein product: CASSPPRGTVGSIQYF.

The genes are TRBV7-2 and TRBJ1-2; D possibly corresponds to TRBD1 (6 bases). The germline V gene encodes CDR1 SGHTA and CDR2 FQGNSA. The CDR3 is 14 residues long. The V gene lost 5 bases and the J gene lost 5 bases, with 15 bases spanning the gap. The CDR3 spells CASSPPGTRYGYTF. The CDR3 region has the DNA TGTGCCAGCAGCCCCCCCGGGACAAGGTATGGCTACACCTTC.

The CDR3 DNA reads as TGTGCCAGCAGGGGCCCGGAAATAAACACTGAAGCTTTCTTT. This translates into CASRGPEINTEAFF. This chain uses TRBV5-4 with TRBJ1-1; no definite D call. Germline CDR1 SGHNT, CDR2 YYREEE (reference sequence). The CDR3 extends over 14 amino acids. The V end was cut by 5 bases, the J end by 2 bases, with 13 bases between.

The genes are TRBV6-5 and TRBJ2-3; perhaps TRBD2 as D (5 bases). This CDR3 is 13 amino acids long. V lost 7 bases and J 9 bases, leaving 17 bases between the germline ends. Germline CDR1 and CDR2: MNHEY and SVGAGI. This CDR3 is CASTHRGSRTQYF. CDR3 DNA: TGTGCCAGCACCCACCGCGGGTCACGAACGCAGTATTTT.

The V call is TRBV18, the J call TRBJ1-1; 7 bases are shared with TRBD1. Per the germline V gene, CDR1 is KGHSH and CDR2 is LQKENI. Trimming took 4 bases from V and 5 from J; bases not matched to a gene: 4. CDR3 length: 13 amino acids. This chain's CDR3 is CASSRAQGTEAFF. CDR3 in DNA: TGTGCCAGCTCACGAGCACAGGGGACTGAAGCTTTCTTT.

This clone was detected only once. The rearrangement uses TRBV9 and TRBJ2-5; 8 positions match TRBD1. Germline CDR1 reads SGDLS; CDR2 reads YYNGEE. This CDR3 spans 14 amino acids. Trimming took 2 bases from V and 5 from J; bases not matched to a gene: 5. Here the CDR3 reads CASSVTGVRETQYF. The DNA for the CDR3 is TGTGCCAGCAGCGTGACAGGGGTCCGGGAGACCCAGTACTTC.

V and J are TRBV7-2 and TRBJ2-7; 7 bases line up with TRBD1. The CDR3 contains 15 residues. V was pared by 5 bases and J by 0 bases, with 7 bases of the junction left unmatched. CDR1 is SGHTA, CDR2 FQGNSA, per germline. DNA for the CDR3: TGTGCCAGCAGCGTCACCGGGACAGCCTCCTACGAGCAGTACTTC. As protein: CASSVTGTASYEQYF.

The CDR3 coding sequence is TGTGCCAGCTCTCCGGGGAACGGGGCCAACGTCCTGACTTTC. This translates into CASSPGNGANVLTF. The V gene is TRBV18, the J gene TRBJ2-6; D perhaps matches TRBD2 (5 bases). Germline V gene lookup returns CDR1 KGHSH and CDR2 LQKENI. This CDR3 has 14 amino acids. V lost 6 bases and J lost 4, with 10 bases in between.

DNA of the CDR3: TGTGCCAGCAGCCAAAGGACAGGGCCGAACACTGAAGCTTTCTTT. Its protein is CASSQRTGPNTEAFF. The chain employs TRBV16 and TRBJ1-1; 8 bases fit TRBD1. The CDR3 length is 15 residues. The V and J ends lost 2 bases and 1 base, in that order; junction bases with no gene match: 3. Germline V gene lookup returns CDR1 KGHSY and CDR2 FQNENV. The full variable domain, with the rest looked up from reference TRBV16 and TRBJ1-1, is GEEVAQTPKHLVRGEGQKAKLYCAPIKGHSYVFWYQQVLKNEFKFLISFQNENVFDETGMPKERFSAKCLPNSPCSLEIQATKLEDSAVYFCASSQRTGPNTEAFFGQGTRLTVV.